The rows below give T cell receptor beta chains drawn from one sample of a study of blood T cell repertoires in COVID-19. TCRdb keeps only in-frame clones here, not all; method: immunoSEQ multiplex PCR. The top ten hold about an eighth of the sample, which has fewer than 45,000 clones, 85% seen once. The material sequenced was peripheral blood. These TCRs come from a human donor in a cohort sampled during active COVID-19. Both conserved end residues are part of each CDR3. The D gene is left open where the match is weak. Clone size appears in some rows only: once, few, many, or a class for an expanded clone.

v_gene	abundance	j_gene	d_gene	CDR3aa	CDR3nt
TRBV5-1	NA	TRBJ2-3	NA	CASSLWTAGGDTQYF	TGCGCCAGCAGCTTGTGGACCGCGGGTGGCGATACGCAGTATTTT
TRBV5-1	NA	TRBJ2-7	TRBD1	CASSPTGAGEQYF	TGCGCCAGCAGCCCGACAGGGGCGGGCGAGCAGTACTTC
TRBV21-1	NA	TRBJ2-7	NA	CASSKVAGATYEQYF	TGTGCCAGCAGCAAAGTGGCAGGGGCCACTTACGAGCAGTACTTC
TRBV7-2	NA	TRBJ1-2	TRBD1	CASSPRGTGSYGYTF	TGTGCCAGCAGCCCGAGGGGGACAGGGAGCTATGGCTACACCTTC
TRBV5-1	NA	TRBJ1-5	NA	CASSLATGQPQHF	TGCGCCAGCAGCTTGGCCACAGGTCAGCCCCAGCATTTT
TRBV10-2	NA	TRBJ2-7	TRBD2	CASSVTSGAYEQYF	TGCGCCAGCAGTGTTACTAGCGGGGCATACGAGCAGTACTTC
TRBV2	NA	TRBJ1-1	TRBD1	CASSLDRMNTEAFF	TGTGCCAGCAGCCTGGACAGGATGAACACTGAAGCTTTCTTT
TRBV29-1	NA	TRBJ1-1	NA	CSVALARNTEAFF	TGCAGCGTAGCCCTAGCTAGGAACACTGAAGCTTTCTTT
TRBV10-1	medium-sized	TRBJ2-7	TRBD1	CASNRDRGYEQYF	TGCGCCAGCAATCGGGACAGGGGCTACGAGCAGTACTTC
TRBV19	NA	TRBJ1-5	NA	CASSLLGNQPQHF	TGTGCCAGTAGTCTACTCGGCAATCAGCCCCAGCATTTT
TRBV19	NA	TRBJ1-6	NA	CASSNDDRRNSPLHF	TGTGCCAGTAGCAACGACGACAGGCGGAATTCACCCCTCCACTTT
TRBV2	NA	TRBJ1-6	NA	CASSVRNSPLHF	TGTGCCAGCAGTGTGAGGAATTCACCCCTCCACTTT
TRBV6-5	NA	TRBJ2-5	NA	CASSYDAGKGETQYF	TGTGCCAGCAGTTACGATGCGGGGAAGGGAGAGACCCAGTACTTC
TRBV27	many	TRBJ1-2	TRBD1	CASSGTGGATLYGYTF	TGTGCCAGCAGTGGGACAGGGGGCGCAACTCTCTATGGCTACACCTTC
TRBV29-1	few	TRBJ2-7	NA	CSVEAPQGLSSGQYF	TGCAGCGTTGAAGCCCCACAGGGTCTTAGCAGTGGGCAGTACTTC
TRBV7-8	few	TRBJ1-6	TRBD1	CASSQGTANSPLHF	TGTGCCAGCAGCCAAGGGACAGCAAATTCACCCCTCCACTTT
TRBV4-1	NA	TRBJ2-7	TRBD2	CASSQTPGLGLYEQYF	TGCGCCAGCAGCCAGACACCGGGACTAGGCCTCTACGAGCAGTACTTC
TRBV9	few	TRBJ1-4	NA	CASSVAPSTGINEKLFF	TGTGCCAGCAGCGTAGCTCCCTCGACAGGTATTAATGAAAAACTGTTTTTT
TRBV19	NA	TRBJ2-1	TRBD1	CASSIDRDRGKLDEQFF	TGTGCCAGTAGTATAGATCGGGACAGGGGGAAATTGGATGAGCAGTTCTTC
TRBV2	NA	TRBJ1-6	TRBD1	CASRAGGGGSPLHF	TGTGCCAGCAGGGCAGGGGGCGGTGGTTCACCCCTCCACTTT
TRBV7-9	NA	TRBJ1-2	TRBD1	CASSFQGGVEGYTF	TGTGCCAGCAGCTTCCAGGGGGGAGTAGAGGGCTACACCTTC
TRBV5-1	NA	TRBJ2-7	TRBD2	CASSWDSRTSGGFEQYF	TGCGCCAGCAGCTGGGACAGTCGGACTAGCGGGGGTTTCGAGCAGTACTTC
TRBV4-1	NA	TRBJ2-2	NA	CASSRKTPSTTGELFF	TGCGCCAGCAGCCGCAAGACTCCATCTACCACCGGGGAGCTGTTTTTT
TRBV6-1	NA	TRBJ1-5	TRBD1	CASSEARPGGLGPQHF	TGTGCCAGCAGTGAAGCCAGGCCAGGGGGCCTGGGGCCCCAGCATTTT
TRBV5-8	NA	TRBJ1-4	TRBD1	CASSSGQVSEKLFF	TGTGCCAGCAGCTCCGGACAGGTCTCTGAAAAACTGTTTTTT